These T cell receptor beta chains were read from a single sample in a study of CD8 T cells in Susac syndrome. MiXCR was run by TCRdb on the immunoSEQ multiplex PCR reads, yielding one entry per CDR3 protein. In the table there are roughly 190,000 distinct CDR3 sequences, roughly 90% of which are singletons. The source material was CD4+ T cells from PBMCs. The receptors here all came from a human donor with Susac syndrome. CDR3s include the opening cysteine and the closing phenylalanine or tryptophan. Each record gives: clone size, CDR3 length, D gene, V gene, J gene, CDR3 DNA, CDR3 protein. The D gene is left open where the match is weak. Not all rows give a size; the values are once, few, many and, for expanded clones, a class.

size: .
length: 14
D: TRBD1
V: TRBV5-4
J: TRBJ1-4
DNA: TGTGCCAGCAGCTTCAGGGGGACTAATGAAAAACTGTTTTTT
CDR3: CASSFRGTNEKLFF

size: .
length: 18
D: .
V: TRBV20-1
J: TRBJ2-1
DNA: TGCAGTGCTAGAGATTCGTCTGGGCGGAGGGGATTAGGCAATGAGCAGTTCTTC
CDR3: CSARDSSGRRGLGNEQFF

size: .
length: 15
D: .
V: TRBV3-1
J: TRBJ2-3
DNA: TGTGCCAGCAGCCAATTAGGCAAAGTCGGAGATACGCAGTATTTT
CDR3: CASSQLGKVGDTQYF

size: .
length: 17
D: TRBD2
V: TRBV13
J: TRBJ2-1
DNA: TGTGCCAGCAGCTTAGGATTCGGACTAGCGGGGGGGCGTGAGCAGTTCTTC
CDR3: CASSLGFGLAGGREQFF

size: once
length: 15
D: .
V: TRBV19
J: TRBJ1-5
DNA: TGTGCCAGTAGTATGGGGTGGGGGGGCAATCAGCCCCAGCATTTT
CDR3: CASSMGWGGNQPQHF

size: .
length: 14
D: .
V: TRBV7-3
J: TRBJ2-1
DNA: TGTGCCAGCAGCGTTAAGAGCTCCTACAATGAGCAGTTCTTC
CDR3: CASSVKSSYNEQFF

size: .
length: 15
D: TRBD2
V: TRBV3-1
J: TRBJ2-5
DNA: TGTGCCAGCAGCCTCGGGGGGGCCGGGACGGAGACCCAGTACTTC
CDR3: CASSLGGAGTETQYF

size: .
length: 14
D: TRBD1
V: TRBV10-3
J: TRBJ2-2
DNA: TGTGCCATCAGCGGGCAGGGGGTCACCGGGGAGCTGTTTTTT
CDR3: CAISGQGVTGELFF

size: .
length: 15
D: .
V: TRBV7-2
J: TRBJ1-2
DNA: TGTGCCAGCAGCTTATCAGCCGAGCCCAATTATGGCTACACCTTC
CDR3: CASSLSAEPNYGYTF

size: .
length: 19
D: TRBD2
V: TRBV7-2
J: TRBJ2-1
DNA: TGTGCCAGCAGCTTAAGAAGCGGGGGGACCCCCAGCTCCTACAATGAGCAGTTCTTC
CDR3: CASSLRSGGTPSSYNEQFF

size: .
length: 16
D: .
V: TRBV9
J: TRBJ2-4
DNA: TGTGCCAGCAGCAGAGAATTTTCGGCAGCCAAAAACATTCAGTACTTC
CDR3: CASSREFSAAKNIQYF

size: .
length: 14
D: .
V: TRBV5-1
J: TRBJ1-3
DNA: TGCGCCAGCAGTTTTGGGACTCCTGGAAACACCATATATTTT
CDR3: CASSFGTPGNTIYF

size: .
length: 15
D: .
V: TRBV19
J: TRBJ2-7
DNA: TGTGCCAGTAGTATAAACGGGGTTGTCTCCTACGAGCAGTACTTC
CDR3: CASSINGVVSYEQYF

size: once
length: 14
D: .
V: TRBV19
J: TRBJ1-5
DNA: TGTGCCAGTAGTATAGTCGGACAGTCCCAGCCCCAGCATTTT
CDR3: CASSIVGQSQPQHF

size: .
length: 18
D: .
V: TRBV5-1
J: TRBJ1-4
DNA: TGCGCCAGCAGCTTGGGGGTCGGAAGATTTGCAACTAATGAAAAACTGTTTTTT
CDR3: CASSLGVGRFATNEKLFF

size: .
length: 13
D: .
V: TRBV7-8
J: TRBJ2-7
DNA: TGTGCCAGCAGCCCGGCCCGGGACACCGAGCAGTACTTC
CDR3: CASSPARDTEQYF

size: .
length: 13
D: .
V: TRBV29-1
J: TRBJ2-7
DNA: TGCAGCGTTGAGCCGGTTGAGGGATCCGAGCAGTACTTC
CDR3: CSVEPVEGSEQYF

size: .
length: 14
D: TRBD1
V: TRBV10-3
J: TRBJ1-1
DNA: TGTGCCATCAGTCCGTCTGACAGGGCCACTGAAGCTTTCTTT
CDR3: CAISPSDRATEAFF

size: once
length: 15
D: TRBD2
V: TRBV6-5
J: TRBJ2-1
DNA: TGTGCCAGCAGCCCAGCGGGAGAGCCCTACAATGAGCAGTTCTTC
CDR3: CASSPAGEPYNEQFF

size: .
length: 16
D: .
V: TRBV6-6
J: TRBJ2-7
DNA: TGTGCCAGCAGTTACGGGCTGGCGAAAGGCTCCTACGAGCAGTACTTC
CDR3: CASSYGLAKGSYEQYF

size: .
length: 13
D: .
V: TRBV9
J: TRBJ2-7
DNA: TGTGCCAGCAGCCGCTGGGGTTCCTACGAGCAGTACTTC
CDR3: CASSRWGSYEQYF

size: .
length: 20
D: .
V: TRBV9
J: TRBJ1-1
DNA: TGTGCCAGCAGCACCCACCCAACGGCAGGGAGAGTTTTGGGGCACACTGAAGCTTTCTTT
CDR3: CASSTHPTAGRVLGHTEAFF

size: .
length: 17
D: .
V: TRBV18
J: TRBJ2-2
DNA: TGTGCCAGCTCACCGACCGAGGTGCAGACGAACACCGGGGAGCTGTTTTTT
CDR3: CASSPTEVQTNTGELFF

size: .
length: 16
D: .
V: TRBV7-9
J: TRBJ1-5
DNA: TGTGCCAGCAGCTTAGGGCAGGGAGTGAGCAATCAGCCCCAGCATTTT
CDR3: CASSLGQGVSNQPQHF

size: .
length: 14
D: TRBD2
V: TRBV19
J: TRBJ2-7
DNA: TGTGCCAGTAGTGTCGGACTAGCGGGAGGTACGCAGTACTTC
CDR3: CASSVGLAGGTQYF

size: .
length: 15
D: .
V: TRBV4-2
J: TRBJ2-5
DNA: TGTGCCAGCAGCCAAGATCTAGGGGGATCGAAGACCCAGTACTTC
CDR3: CASSQDLGGSKTQYF

size: .
length: 16
D: .
V: TRBV19
J: TRBJ2-3
DNA: TGTGCCAGTAGTAACGGCCCAGGCGATAGCACAGATACGCAGTATTTT
CDR3: CASSNGPGDSTDTQYF

size: .
length: 19
D: TRBD2
V: TRBV18
J: TRBJ2-3
DNA: TGTGCCAGCTCACCTTGGGTACCTCTAGCGGGAGTGAGCCGTGATACGCAGTATTTT
CDR3: CASSPWVPLAGVSRDTQYF

size: .
length: 17
D: .
V: TRBV5-1
J: TRBJ2-2
DNA: TGCGCCAGCAGCTTGGTAGGGGTTAACTCGAACACCGGGGAGCTGTTTTTT
CDR3: CASSLVGVNSNTGELFF

size: .
length: 13
D: .
V: TRBV6-5
J: TRBJ1-1
DNA: TGTGCCAGCAGTTACTACCGGGACGGTGAAGCTTTCTTT
CDR3: CASSYYRDGEAFF

size: once
length: 16
D: .
V: TRBV5-1
J: TRBJ2-6
DNA: TGCGCCAGCAGCCAAAAAGCCGCCTTTGGGGCCAACGTCCTGACTTTC
CDR3: CASSQKAAFGANVLTF

size: .
length: 13
D: .
V: TRBV12-3/TRBV12-4
J: TRBJ2-2
DNA: TGTGCCAGCAGTCGGGACCACACCGGGGAGCTGTTTTTT
CDR3: CASSRDHTGELFF

size: .
length: 15
D: .
V: TRBV11-2
J: TRBJ2-7
DNA: TGTGCCAGCAGCCCGGACAGTACACTAACCTACGAGCAGTACTTC
CDR3: CASSPDSTLTYEQYF

size: .
length: 15
D: TRBD1
V: TRBV5-1
J: TRBJ2-3
DNA: TGCGCCAGCAGCTTCCGGGACAGGGTGAAAGATACGCAGTATTTT
CDR3: CASSFRDRVKDTQYF

size: .
length: 14
D: TRBD2
V: TRBV20-1
J: TRBJ2-3
DNA: TGCAGTGCTACCCGGGGGGGACCCACAGATACGCAGTATTTT
CDR3: CSATRGGPTDTQYF

size: .
length: 14
D: TRBD1
V: TRBV28
J: TRBJ1-5
DNA: TGTGCCAGCAGTTTACTGACAGGGATTCAGCCCCAGCATTTT
CDR3: CASSLLTGIQPQHF

size: .
length: 15
D: .
V: TRBV6-6
J: TRBJ1-5
DNA: TGTGCCAGCAGTTTAGGGACGGTGAGCAATCAGCCCCAGCATTTT
CDR3: CASSLGTVSNQPQHF

size: .
length: 16
D: .
V: TRBV12-3/TRBV12-4
J: TRBJ1-2
DNA: TGTGCCAGCAGTTTAGCAGGAACGGGACATGGATATGGCTACACCTTC
CDR3: CASSLAGTGHGYGYTF

size: .
length: 15
D: .
V: TRBV12-3/TRBV12-4
J: TRBJ2-3
DNA: TGTGCCAGCAGTTTACAGCTCGGGGTCACAGATACGCAGTATTTT
CDR3: CASSLQLGVTDTQYF

size: .
length: 17
D: .
V: TRBV5-5
J: TRBJ1-2
DNA: TGTGCCAGCAGCTTGCGGACAGCCCCGTTAGCTAACTATGGCTACACCTTC
CDR3: CASSLRTAPLANYGYTF